This T cell receptor beta chain was sequenced for a study of CD8 T cells in ankylosing spondylitis. The study's findings and limits: The study looked at matched synovial fluid samples from ankylosing spondylitis patients. Disease-linked clones were reported to be significantly enriched there. Disease-linked clones were found to be CD8+ and relatively rare in peripheral blood. Characteristic of ankylosing spondylitis blood, it appeared, was a TCR beta motif comprising several highly homologous variants.

The CDR3 is made up of 15 amino acids. With 6 bases clipped from V and 3 bases from J, the junction kept 11 bases outside the gene matches. Germline V CDR1 and CDR2: MDHEN, SYDVKM. At least ten counts were recorded for this clonotype. Its antigen is as yet unknown. MiXCR, run by TCRdb on the 5' RACE reads, gives a single entry per CDR3 protein. The sample carries 250,000 to 400,000 distinct CDR3 sequences, around a tenth recorded once. The sequence was collected from a female donor with ankylosing spondylitis or in good health (not recorded which). The rearrangement uses TRBV28 and TRBJ2-7; 7 nucleotides align to TRBD1. Sequenced: blood, either unsorted or a sorted T cell fraction (not recorded which). CDR3 amino acids: CASSKGTGVIYEQYF. In DNA form, the CDR3 reads TGTGCCAGCAGCAAGGGAACAGGGGTGATCTACGAGCAGTACTTC. Together with reference TRBV28 and TRBJ2-7, the CDR3 gives the full variable domain: DVKVTQSSRYLVKRTGEKVFLECVQDMDHENMFWYRQDPGLGLRLIYFSYDVKMKEKGDIPEGYSVSREKKERFSLILESASTNQTSMYLCASSKGTGVIYEQYFGPGTRLTVT.